This T cell receptor (beta chain) was identified in a study of Ad26.COV2.S vaccination and SARS-CoV-2 variants. Produced via immunoSEQ multiplex PCR; TCRdb's table is partial and in-frame only. The sample shows hundreds of thousands of clones, around 87% of them seen only once. Germline CDR1 is MNHEY and CDR2 is SVGAGI. The germline V and J ends were trimmed by 1 base and 1 base, with 7 bases remaining between them. The CDR3 covers 14 residues. Treatment meaning: roughly 20 received Ad26.COV2.S at low or high dose, single or two shots; several received placebo; per-sample allocation not given. Sampling occurred on day 63 after the first vaccine or placebo injection.

The chain employs TRBV6-5 and TRBJ1-1, with D uncertain. Sample: peripheral blood, taken in a trial of Ad26.COV2.S vaccine versus placebo. This TCR was recovered from a person between 18 and 65 years old who received the Ad26.COV2.S COVID-19 vaccine or a placebo. The CDR3 spells CASSYFQWNTEAFF. The CDR3 DNA follows: TGTGCCAGCAGTTACTTTCAGTGGAACACTGAAGCTTTCTTT.